This T cell receptor (beta chain) was captured by sequencing in a study of blood T cell dynamics during melanoma immunotherapy. Whole-study findings and limits: It remained unknown if the driving T cell clones were melanoma-specific.

The V and J ends lost 5 bases and 3 bases respectively, with 10 bases between them. Germline CDR1 and CDR2: MNHEY and SMNVEV (reference sequence). This CDR3 is built from 14 residues. Time point reported: week 3, after first cycle of checkpoint inhibitor. Patients had no prior systemic cancer treatment, immunosuppressants or other active cancers. Details on this clone: Its antigen is not known.

The assay received all extracted DNA from sorted CD8+ subsets. Assay: immunoSEQ multiplex PCR; the TCRdb copy retains only in-frame clones and omits some. The sample yields some 16,000 clones, about 94% seen once. This TCR derives from a human donor with melanoma. This sequence joins TRBV27 and TRBJ1-4, with no clear D. The sequencing here drew on effector memory CD8+ T cells from blood, taken from a patient treated with checkpoint blockade. The CDR3 loop reads CASSDGRSNEKLFF. The CDR3 coding sequence is TGTGCCAGCAGTGACGGGAGGTCTAATGAAAAACTGTTTTTT.